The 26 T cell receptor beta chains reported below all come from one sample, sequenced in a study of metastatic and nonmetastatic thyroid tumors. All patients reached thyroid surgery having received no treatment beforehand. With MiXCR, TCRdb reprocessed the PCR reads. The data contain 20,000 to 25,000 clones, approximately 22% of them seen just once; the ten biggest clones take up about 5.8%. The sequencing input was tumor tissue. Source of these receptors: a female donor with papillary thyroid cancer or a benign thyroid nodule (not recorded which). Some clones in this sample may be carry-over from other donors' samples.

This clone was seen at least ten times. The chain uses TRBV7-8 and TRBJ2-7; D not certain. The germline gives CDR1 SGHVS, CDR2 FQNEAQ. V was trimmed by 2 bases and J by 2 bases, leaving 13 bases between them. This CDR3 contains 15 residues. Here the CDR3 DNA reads TGTGCCAGCAGCTTAAGGTCGGACGGACCCTACGAGCAGTACTTC. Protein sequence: CASSLRSDGPYEQYF.

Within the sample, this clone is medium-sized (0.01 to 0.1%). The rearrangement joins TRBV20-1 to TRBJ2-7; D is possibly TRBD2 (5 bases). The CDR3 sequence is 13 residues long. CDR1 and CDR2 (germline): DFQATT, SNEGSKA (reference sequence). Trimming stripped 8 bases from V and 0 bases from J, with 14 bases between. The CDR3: CSWGDLFSYEQYF. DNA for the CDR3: TGCAGTTGGGGAGACTTATTCTCCTACGAGCAGTACTTC.

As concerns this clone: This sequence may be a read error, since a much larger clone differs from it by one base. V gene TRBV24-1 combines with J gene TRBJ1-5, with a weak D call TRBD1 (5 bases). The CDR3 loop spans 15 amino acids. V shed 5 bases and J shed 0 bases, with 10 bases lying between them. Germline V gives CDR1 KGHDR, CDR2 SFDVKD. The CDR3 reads CATSAGRGSNQPQHF. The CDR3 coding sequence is TGTGCCACCAGTGCAGGGAGAGGTAGCAATCAGCCCCAGCATTTT.

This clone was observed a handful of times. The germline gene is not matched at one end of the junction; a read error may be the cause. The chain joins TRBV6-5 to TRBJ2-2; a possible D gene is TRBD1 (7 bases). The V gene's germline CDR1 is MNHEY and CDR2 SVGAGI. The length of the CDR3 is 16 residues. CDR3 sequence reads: CASSSYRGRNTGGLFF. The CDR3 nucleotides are TGTGCCAGCAGTTCCTACAGGGGCAGGAACACCGGGGGGCTGTTTTTT.

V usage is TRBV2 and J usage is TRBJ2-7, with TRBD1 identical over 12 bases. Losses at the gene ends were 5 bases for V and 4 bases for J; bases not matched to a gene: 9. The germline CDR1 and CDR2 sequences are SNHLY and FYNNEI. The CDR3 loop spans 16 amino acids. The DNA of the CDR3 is TGTGCCAGCAGTTTTTACCGGGACAGGGGGCTTTACGAGCAGTACTTC. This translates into CASSFYRDRGLYEQYF.

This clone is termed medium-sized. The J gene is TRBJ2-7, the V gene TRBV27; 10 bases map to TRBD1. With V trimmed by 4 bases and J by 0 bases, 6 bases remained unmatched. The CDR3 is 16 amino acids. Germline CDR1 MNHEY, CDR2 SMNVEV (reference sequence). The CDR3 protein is CASSSLRDRGSYEQYF. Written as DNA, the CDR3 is TGTGCCAGCAGTTCCCTCCGGGACAGGGGCTCCTACGAGCAGTACTTC.

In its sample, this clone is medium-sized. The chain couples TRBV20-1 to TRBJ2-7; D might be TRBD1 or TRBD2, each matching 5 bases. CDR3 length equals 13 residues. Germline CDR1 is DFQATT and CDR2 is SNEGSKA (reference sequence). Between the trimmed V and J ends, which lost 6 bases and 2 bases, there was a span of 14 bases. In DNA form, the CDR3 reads TGCAGTGCAGCGGACATGGCCGCCTACGAGCAGTACTTC. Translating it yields CSAADMAAYEQYF.

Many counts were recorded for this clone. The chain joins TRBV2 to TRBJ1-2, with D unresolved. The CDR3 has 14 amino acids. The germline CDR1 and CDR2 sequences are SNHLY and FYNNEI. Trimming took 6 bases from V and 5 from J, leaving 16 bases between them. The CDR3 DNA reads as TGTGCCAGCAGCCTGACTCCTAAGGGTTATGGCTACACCTTC. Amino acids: CASSLTPKGYGYTF. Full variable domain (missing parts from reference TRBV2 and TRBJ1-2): EPEVTQTPSHQVTQMGQEVILRCVPISNHLYFYWYRQILGQKVEFLVSFYNNEISEKSEIFDDQFSVERPDGSNFTLKIRSTKLEDSAMYFCASSLTPKGYGYTFGSGTRLTVV.

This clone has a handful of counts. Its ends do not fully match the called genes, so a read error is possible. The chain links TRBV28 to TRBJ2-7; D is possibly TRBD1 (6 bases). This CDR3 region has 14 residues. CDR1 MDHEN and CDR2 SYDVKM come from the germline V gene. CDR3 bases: TGTGCCAGCATTTTAAGGGGACATATCTACGGGCAGTACTTC. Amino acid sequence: CASILRGHIYGQYF. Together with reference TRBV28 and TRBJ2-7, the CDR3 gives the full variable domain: DVKVTQSSRYLVKRTGEKVFLECVQDMDHENMFWYRQDPGLGLRLIYFSYDVKMKEKGDIPEGYSVSREKKERFSLILESASTNQTSMYLCASILRGHIYGQYFGPGTRLTVT.

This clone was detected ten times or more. The CDR3 loop reads CASSLAVTGQYF. DNA of the CDR3: TGTGCCAGCAGCCTCGCGGTGACAGGGCAGTATTTT. This sequence joins TRBV6-2 or TRBV6-3 and TRBJ2-3, with a weak D call TRBD1 (6 bases). The V gene's germline CDR1 is MNHEY and CDR2 SVGEGT. The germline V and J ends were trimmed by 6 bases and 11 bases, with 15 bases remaining between them. This CDR3 has 12 residues.

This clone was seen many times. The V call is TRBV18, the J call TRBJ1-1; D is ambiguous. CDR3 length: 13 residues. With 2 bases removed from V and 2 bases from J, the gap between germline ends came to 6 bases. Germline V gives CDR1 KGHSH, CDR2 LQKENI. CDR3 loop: CASSPDLNTEAFF. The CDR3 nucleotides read TGTGCCAGCTCACCAGACCTAAACACTGAAGCTTTCTTT. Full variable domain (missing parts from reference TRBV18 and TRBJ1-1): NAGVMQNPRHLVRRRGQEARLRCSPMKGHSHVYWYRQLPEEGLKFMVYLQKENIIDESGMPKERFSAEFPKEGPSILRIQQVVRGDSAAYFCASSPDLNTEAFFGQGTRLTVV.

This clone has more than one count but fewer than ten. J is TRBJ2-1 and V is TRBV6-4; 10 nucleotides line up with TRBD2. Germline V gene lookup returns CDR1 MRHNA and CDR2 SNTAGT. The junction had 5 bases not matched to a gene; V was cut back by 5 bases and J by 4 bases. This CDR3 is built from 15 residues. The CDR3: CASSPGTSEYNEQFF. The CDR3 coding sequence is TGTGCCAGCAGTCCAGGGACTAGCGAGTACAATGAGCAGTTCTTC.

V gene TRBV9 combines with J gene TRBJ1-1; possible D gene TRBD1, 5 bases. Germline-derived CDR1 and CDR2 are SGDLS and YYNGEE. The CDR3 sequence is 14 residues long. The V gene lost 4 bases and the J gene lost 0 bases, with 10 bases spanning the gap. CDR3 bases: TGTGCCAGCAGCCGGGACGGATTGAACACTGAAGCTTTCTTT. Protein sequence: CASSRDGLNTEAFF.

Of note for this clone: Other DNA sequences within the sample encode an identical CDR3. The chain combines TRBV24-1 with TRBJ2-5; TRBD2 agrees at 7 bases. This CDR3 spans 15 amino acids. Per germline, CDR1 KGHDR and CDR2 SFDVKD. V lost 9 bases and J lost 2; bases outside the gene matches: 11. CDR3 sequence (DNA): TGTGCCACCTCGCCAGGCGGGAGAGTACAAGAGACCCAGTACTTC. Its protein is CATSPGGRVQETQYF.

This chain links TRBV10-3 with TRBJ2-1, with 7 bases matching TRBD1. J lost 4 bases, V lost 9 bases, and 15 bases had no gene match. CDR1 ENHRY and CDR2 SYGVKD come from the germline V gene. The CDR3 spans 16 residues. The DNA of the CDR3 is TGTGCCATTGCAGGGGGTAAGAGCACCACTTACAATGAGCAGTTCTTC. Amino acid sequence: CAIAGGKSTTYNEQFF.

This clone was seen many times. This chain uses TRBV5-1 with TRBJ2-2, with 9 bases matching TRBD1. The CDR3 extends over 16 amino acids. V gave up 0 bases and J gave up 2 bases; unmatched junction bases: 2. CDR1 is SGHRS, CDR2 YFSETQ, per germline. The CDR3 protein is CASSLEQGANTGELFF. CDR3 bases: TGCGCCAGCAGCTTGGAACAGGGGGCTAACACCGGGGAGCTGTTTTTT.

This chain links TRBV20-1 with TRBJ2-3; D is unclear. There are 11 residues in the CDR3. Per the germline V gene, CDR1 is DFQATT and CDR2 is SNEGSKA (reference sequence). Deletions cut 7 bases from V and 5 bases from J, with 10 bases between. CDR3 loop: CSDVSLDTQYF. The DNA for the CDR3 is TGCAGTGACGTGTCCCTAGATACGCAGTATTTT.

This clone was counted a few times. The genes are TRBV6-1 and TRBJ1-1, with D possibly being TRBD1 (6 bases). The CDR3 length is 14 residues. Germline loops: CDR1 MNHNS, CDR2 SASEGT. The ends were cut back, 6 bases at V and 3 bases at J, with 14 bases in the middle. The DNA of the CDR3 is TGTGCCAGCAGACATATATACAGGGACACTGAAGCTTTCTTT. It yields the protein CASRHIYRDTEAFF.

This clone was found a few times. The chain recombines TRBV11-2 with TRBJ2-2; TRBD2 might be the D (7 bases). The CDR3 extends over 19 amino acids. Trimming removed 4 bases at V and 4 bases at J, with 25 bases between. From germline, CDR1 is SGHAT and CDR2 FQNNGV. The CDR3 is CASSWGGAWRGSLTGELFF. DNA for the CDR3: TGTGCCAGCAGCTGGGGGGGGGCATGGAGAGGCTCCCTCACCGGGGAGCTGTTTTTT.

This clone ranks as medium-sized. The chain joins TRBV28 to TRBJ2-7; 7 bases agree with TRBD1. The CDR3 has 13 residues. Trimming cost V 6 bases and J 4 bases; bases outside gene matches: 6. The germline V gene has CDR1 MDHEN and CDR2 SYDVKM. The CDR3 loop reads CASRTGFRYEQYF. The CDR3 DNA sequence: TGTGCCAGCAGGACAGGGTTTCGTTACGAGCAGTACTTC.

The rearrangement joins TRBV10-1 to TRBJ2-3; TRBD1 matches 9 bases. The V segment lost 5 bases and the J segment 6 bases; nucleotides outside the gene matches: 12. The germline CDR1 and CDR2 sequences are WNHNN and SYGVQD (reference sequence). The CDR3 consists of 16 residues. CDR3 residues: CASSPTGGVSPDTQYF. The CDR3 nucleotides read TGCGCCAGCAGTCCGACAGGGGGGGTATCTCCTGATACGCAGTATTTT.

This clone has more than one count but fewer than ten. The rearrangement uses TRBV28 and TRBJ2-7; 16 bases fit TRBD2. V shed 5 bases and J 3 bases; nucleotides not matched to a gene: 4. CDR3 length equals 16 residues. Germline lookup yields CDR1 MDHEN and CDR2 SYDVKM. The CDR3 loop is CASSRGTSGRGYEQYF. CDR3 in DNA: TGTGCCAGCAGTCGGGGGACTAGCGGGAGGGGCTACGAGCAGTACTTC.

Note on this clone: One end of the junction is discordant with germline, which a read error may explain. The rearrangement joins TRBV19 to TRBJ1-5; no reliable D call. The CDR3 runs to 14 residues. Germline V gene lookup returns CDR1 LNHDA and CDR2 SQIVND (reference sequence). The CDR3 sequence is CASSLQTWVQPKHF. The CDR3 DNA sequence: TGTGCCAGTAGTCTCCAGACCTGGGTGCAGCCCAAGCATTTT.

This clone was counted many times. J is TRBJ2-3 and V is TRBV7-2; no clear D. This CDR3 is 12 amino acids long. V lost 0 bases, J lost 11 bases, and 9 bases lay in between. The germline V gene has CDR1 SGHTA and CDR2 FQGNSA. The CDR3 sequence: CASSLARLEQYF. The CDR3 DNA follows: TGTGCCAGCAGCTTAGCCCGGCTGGAGCAGTATTTT.

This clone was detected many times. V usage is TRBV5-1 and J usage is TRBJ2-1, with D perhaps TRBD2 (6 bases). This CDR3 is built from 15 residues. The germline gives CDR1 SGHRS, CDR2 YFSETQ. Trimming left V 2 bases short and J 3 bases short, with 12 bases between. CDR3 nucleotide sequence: TGCGCCAGCAGCTTATACGGGAGTTACTACAATGAGCAGTTCTTC. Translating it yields CASSLYGSYYNEQFF. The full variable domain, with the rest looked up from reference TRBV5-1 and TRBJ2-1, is KAGVTQTPRYLIKTRGQQVTLSCSPISGHRSVSWYQQTPGQGLQFLFEYFSETQRNKGNFPGRFSGRQFSNSRSEMNVSTLELGDSALYLCASSLYGSYYNEQFFGPGTRLTVL.

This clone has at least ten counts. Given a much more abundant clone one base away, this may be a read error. The CDR3 sequence is CASSTWAGSRSYNEQFF. The CDR3 coding sequence is TGTGCCAGCAGTACCTGGGCGGGAAGCAGGTCCTACAATGAGCAGTTCTTC. J is TRBJ2-1 and V is TRBV27, with TRBD2 as a possible D gene (6 bases). The V end was cut by 5 bases, the J end by 1 base, with 18 bases between. The CDR3 has 17 residues. Germline values: CDR1 MNHEY, CDR2 SMNVEV (reference sequence).